This TCR beta chain was obtained from a study of vaccination effects on CD4 cells after COVID-19 (dated by TCRdb to between 2021 and 2023). At the level of the whole study: Across the study, the median time from the second dose to post-vaccine sampling was 72 days (range 14 to 241). SARS-CoV-2 spike-specific CD4+ TCR repertoires from before and after mRNA vaccination were compared in COVID-19 convalescent patients and in infection-naive vaccine recipients. A total of 10 COVID-19 convalescent patients and 4 SARS-CoV-2-naive healthy vaccine recipients were included in the full study. In the study, cultures from other donors were sequenced using the Oncomine TCR Beta short-read assay on an Illumina iSeq 100. Study-wide conclusions, independent of this receptor: In healthy vaccine recipients, vaccine-induced clones were almost all SARS-CoV-2 mono-reactive, with only 1 of 255 cross-reactive with common cold coronaviruses. The study was limited by a small number of convalescent patients and lacked early post-infection timepoints. At late post-vaccination timepoints, both infection-induced and vaccine-induced clones showed marked clonal contraction, consistent with waning T cell responses.

In the ViraFEST assay, PBMC were stimulated with viral peptide pools, and antigen-specific CD4+ T cell clonotypes were then identified by expansion using TCR sequencing. After roughly 11 days of culture, CD4+ T cells were isolated with the EasySep CD4+ T cell isolation kit. Each participant received two doses of an mRNA SARS-CoV-2 vaccine, either BNT162b2 or mRNA-1273. Healthy vaccine recipients had no prior SARS-CoV-2 infection, confirmed by negative nucleocapsid antibodies before and after vaccination. Approximately 2 million PBMC per well were cultured with 10 ug/ml peptides in IMDM containing 5% human AB serum, around 9.7 IU/ml IL-2 and gentamicin. On days 3 and 7, half of the culture medium was replaced with fresh IL-2-containing medium. Each peptide stimulation condition was cultured in triplicate wells unless otherwise noted. Using Ficoll-Paque Plus gradient centrifugation, PBMC were separated from whole blood and then either used fresh or cryopreserved at -140C. The overlapping peptide pools covered the spike proteins of SARS-CoV-2 and of the common cold coronaviruses HCoV-NL63, HCoV-OC43 and HCoV-229E. Genomic DNA was extracted from cultured CD4+ T cells with the QIAamp micro DNA kit.

The library came from the immunoSEQ multiplex PCR assay. DNA from the cultured and isolated CD4+ T cells underwent TCR beta CDR3 sequencing. The authors' analysis ran thus. The analysis removed non-productive TCR sequences, trimmed reads to the CDR3 region, and retained only CDR3s that were 7 or more amino acids long. The MANAFEST web app was used to identify antigen-specific clonotypes by comparing expansion in peptide wells with expansion in reference cultures. To be called positive, a clone needed expansion at FDR<0.05 compared with the reference and with all other wells, an odds ratio greater than 5, and a frequency greater than 0.1% in two replicate wells. Clonotypes significantly expanded in SARS-CoV-2 spike wells and in at least one common cold coronavirus spike condition were defined as cross-reactive. CDR3 similarity was assessed by Levenshtein distance with the stringdist R package, and unrooted trees were built with ape in R 3.6.1. Sourced from immuneACCESS, this table was stored by TCRdb with only in-frame sequences that have V and J called. A share of the clones is absent; for the studies checked, an unresolved V gene accounts for under half, and the remainder has no known explanation. Clone size and the V and J calls come from that table; the DNA yielded D and trimming. For this sample the table gives 28,000 or so clones, of which around 70% were detected only once. Roughly 10% of the sample is held by the ten biggest clonotypes.

CDR1 and CDR2, per the germline V gene, are SNHLY and FYNNEI. Ends trimmed: V by 5 bases, J by 4 bases; bases unmatched to a gene: 9. The CDR3 numbers 15 residues from cysteine through phenylalanine. Here the CDR3 DNA is all that survives: 45 bases in frame from base 1. This clone was seen just once. Its antigen is not yet known. The input lacks base qualities; no much larger clone sits a single base away. The material was CD4+ T cells from PBMCs cultured with HCoV-NL63 spike peptides, obtained after COVID-19 vaccination. The sample's cell subset or site, from its label and the paper: HCoV-NL63 spike overlapping peptide pool stimulation. The chain uses TRBV2 and TRBJ2-7; 9 bases in the junction line up with TRBD2. The receptor was isolated from a human donor who received a COVID-19 vaccine. The CDR3 has the sequence CASSSRLAEVYEQYF. The sequenced DNA: TGTGCCAGCAGTTCCCGACTAGCGGAAGTATACGAGCAGTACTTC.